This T cell receptor (beta chain) comes out of a study of beta chain features in type 1 diabetes. Investigators reverse transcribed all isolated RNA, so they sequenced expressed TCRB transcripts. Clones were sequenced by immunoSEQ multiplex PCR, and TCRdb holds only the in-frame ones, with some missing. The table lists almost 350,000 clones, roughly 8% of them singletons. Deletions cut 5 bases from V and 4 bases from J, with 8 bases between. Germline loops: CDR1 SGHNT, CDR2 YENEEA. This CDR3 spans 12 amino acids. Sequencing was carried out using central memory CD4+ T cells from blood. This chain joins TRBV11-3 and TRBJ2-5; the D gene is possibly TRBD2 (5 bases). The sequence was collected from a young woman in good health. In DNA form, the CDR3 reads TGTGCCAGCAGCCGAGGGCCAGAGACCCAGTACTTC. Its protein is CASSRGPETQYF.